This T cell receptor (beta chain) was observed in a study of T-cell memory formation after mild COVID-19. Study information: The study found TCR clusters largely donor specific.

This clonotype was counted many times. Trimming left V 6 bases short and J 4 bases short, with 12 bases between. The CDR3 loop spans 13 amino acids. Constant-segment primers were used for 5'RACE, and the resulting TCR alpha and TCR beta cDNA libraries carried sample barcodes and UMIs. TCRdb redid the calling of the 5' RACE reads with MiXCR, one entry per CDR3 protein. The sample has about 540,000 distinct CDR3 sequences, around 20% seen once. The sample consisted of PBMCs or a T cell subset sorted from them (not recorded which). The sequence was collected from an adult woman who had mild COVID-19 (a few samples of this study predate the infection). Cell type and time point are not known. This chain uses TRBV12-3 or TRBV12-4 with TRBJ1-2; no definite D call. The CDR3 region is CASSLGRFYGYTF. The CDR3, as DNA: TGTGCCAGCAGCCTAGGGAGATTCTATGGCTACACCTTC.